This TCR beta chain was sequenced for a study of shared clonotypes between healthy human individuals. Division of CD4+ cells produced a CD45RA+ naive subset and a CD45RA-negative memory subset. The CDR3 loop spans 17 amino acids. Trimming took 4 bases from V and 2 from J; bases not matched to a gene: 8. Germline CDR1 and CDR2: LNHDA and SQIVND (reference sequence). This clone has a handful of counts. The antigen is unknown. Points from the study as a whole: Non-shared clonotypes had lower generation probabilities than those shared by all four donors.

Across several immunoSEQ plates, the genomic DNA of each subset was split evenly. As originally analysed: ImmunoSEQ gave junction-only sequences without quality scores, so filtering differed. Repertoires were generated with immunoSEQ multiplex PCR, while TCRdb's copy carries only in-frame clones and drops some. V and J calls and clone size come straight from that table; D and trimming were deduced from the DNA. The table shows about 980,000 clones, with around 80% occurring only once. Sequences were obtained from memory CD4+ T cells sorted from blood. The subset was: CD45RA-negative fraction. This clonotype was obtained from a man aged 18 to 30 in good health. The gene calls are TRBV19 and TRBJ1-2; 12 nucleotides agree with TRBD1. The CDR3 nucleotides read TGTGCCAGTAGTAGAACCGGGACAGGGGGCCAAAACTATGGCTACACCTTC. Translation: CASSRTGTGGQNYGYTF. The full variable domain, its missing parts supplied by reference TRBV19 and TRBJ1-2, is DGGITQSPKYLFRKEGQNVTLSCEQNLNHDAMYWYRQDPGQGLRLIYYSQIVNDFQKGDIAEGYSVSREKKESFPLTVTSAQKNPTAFYLCASSRTGTGGQNYGYTFGSGTRLTVV.